The TCR beta chain described here comes from a study of blood T cell repertoires in COVID-19. This CDR3 spans 13 amino acids. The V end was cut by 1 base, the J end by 8 bases, with 11 bases between. Germline V gives CDR1 MNHEY, CDR2 SMNVEV (reference sequence). As handled by the study authors: The assay estimated nucleated cells by amplifying reference gene primers. Profiled with immunoSEQ multiplex PCR; TCRdb holds only in-frame clones, not every one. V and J calls and clone size are those listed in that table; D and trimming were worked out from the DNA. The sample gives some 52,000 clones, less than 90% of which show up once; under 3% is in the top ten.

This TCR derives from a man aged 50-60 years with acute or convalescent COVID-19. The specimen sequenced was peripheral blood. This chain connects TRBV27 to TRBJ1-2; D is possibly TRBD1 (5 bases). The CDR3 loop is CASSLLSGLGYTF. In DNA form, the CDR3 reads TGTGCCAGCAGTTTATTGTCAGGGCTCGGCTACACCTTC.